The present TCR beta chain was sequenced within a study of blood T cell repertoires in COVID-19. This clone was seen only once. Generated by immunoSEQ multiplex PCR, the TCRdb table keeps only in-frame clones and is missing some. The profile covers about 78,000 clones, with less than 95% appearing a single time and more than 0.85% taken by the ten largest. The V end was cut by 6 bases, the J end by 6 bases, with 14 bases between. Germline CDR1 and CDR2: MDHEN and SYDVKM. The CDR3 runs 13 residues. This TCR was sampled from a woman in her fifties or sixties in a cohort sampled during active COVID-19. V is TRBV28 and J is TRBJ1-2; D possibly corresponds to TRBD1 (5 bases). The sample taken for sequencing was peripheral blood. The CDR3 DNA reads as TGTGCCAGCAGCCCGGGGGGGAGAGATGGCTACACCTTC. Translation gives CASSPGGRDGYTF.